This T cell receptor (beta chain) emerged from a study of radiotherapy plus CTLA-4 blockade in lung cancer. For the study at large: Roughly 17% of enrolled patients responded objectively, and around 30% had disease control. Study conclusions and caveats: The best predictor of response was reported to be early blood T cell clone dynamics, with interferon-beta. Some TCR clones had been derived from tumors. These clones expanded in peripheral blood after radiotherapy plus ipilimumab.

Focal radiation plus CTLA-4 blockade with ipilimumab was given to patients with chemo-refractory metastatic non-small-cell lung cancer. The V end lost 4 bases, the J end lost 2 bases, and 13 bases lay between the germline ends. Germline lookup yields CDR1 SGDLS and CDR2 YYNGEE. This CDR3 region has 16 residues. Assay: immunoSEQ multiplex PCR; the TCRdb copy retains only in-frame clones and omits some. The sample yields over 80,000 clones, under 90% seen once. Comment on this clone: What it recognizes is unknown.

This receptor was identified in a human donor with non-small cell lung cancer who had stable disease on radiotherapy plus ipilimumab. Source: peripheral blood, taken from a patient treated with radiotherapy plus ipilimumab. The chain has TRBV9 and TRBJ1-6, with D possibly TRBD1 on 6 matching bases. The CDR3 sequence is CASSKLGTPYNSPLHF. The DNA of the CDR3 is TGTGCCAGCAGCAAACTAGGGACACCCTATAATTCACCCCTCCACTTT.